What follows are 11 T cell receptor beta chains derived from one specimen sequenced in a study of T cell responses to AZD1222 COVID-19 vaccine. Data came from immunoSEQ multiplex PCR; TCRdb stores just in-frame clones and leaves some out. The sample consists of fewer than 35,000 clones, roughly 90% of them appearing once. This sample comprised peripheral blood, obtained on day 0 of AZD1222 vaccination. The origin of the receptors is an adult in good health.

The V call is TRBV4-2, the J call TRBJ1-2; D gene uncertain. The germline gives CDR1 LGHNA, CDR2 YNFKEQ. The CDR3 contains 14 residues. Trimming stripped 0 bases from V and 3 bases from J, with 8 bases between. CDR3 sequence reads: CASSQEPEDYGYTF. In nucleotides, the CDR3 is TGTGCCAGCAGCCAAGAACCAGAAGACTATGGCTACACCTTC.

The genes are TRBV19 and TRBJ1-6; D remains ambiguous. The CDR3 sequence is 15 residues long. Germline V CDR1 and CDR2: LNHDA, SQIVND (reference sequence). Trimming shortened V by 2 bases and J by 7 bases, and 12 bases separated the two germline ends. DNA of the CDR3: TGTGCCAGTAGTATACCCCGCAGCCCCAATTCACCCCTCCACTTT. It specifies CASSIPRSPNSPLHF.

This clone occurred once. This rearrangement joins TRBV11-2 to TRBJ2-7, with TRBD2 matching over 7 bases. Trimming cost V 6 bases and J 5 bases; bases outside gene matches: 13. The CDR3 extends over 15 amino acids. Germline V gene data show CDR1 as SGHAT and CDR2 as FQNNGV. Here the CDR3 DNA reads TGTGCCAGCAGTTGGGAGGGAGGGGCTTGGGACGAGCAGTACTTC. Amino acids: CASSWEGGAWDEQYF.

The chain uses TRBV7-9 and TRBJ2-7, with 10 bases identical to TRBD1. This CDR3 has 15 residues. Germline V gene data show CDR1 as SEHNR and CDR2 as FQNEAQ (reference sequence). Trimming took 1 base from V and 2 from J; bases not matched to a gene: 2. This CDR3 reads CASSLGQGAAYEQYF. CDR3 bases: TGTGCCAGCAGCTTAGGACAGGGGGCGGCCTACGAGCAGTACTTC.

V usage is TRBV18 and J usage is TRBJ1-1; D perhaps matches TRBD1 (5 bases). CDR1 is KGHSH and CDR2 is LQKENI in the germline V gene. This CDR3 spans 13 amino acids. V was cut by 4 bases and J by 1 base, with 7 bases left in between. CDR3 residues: CASSQTENTEAFF. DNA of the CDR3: TGTGCCAGCTCACAGACAGAGAACACTGAAGCTTTCTTT.

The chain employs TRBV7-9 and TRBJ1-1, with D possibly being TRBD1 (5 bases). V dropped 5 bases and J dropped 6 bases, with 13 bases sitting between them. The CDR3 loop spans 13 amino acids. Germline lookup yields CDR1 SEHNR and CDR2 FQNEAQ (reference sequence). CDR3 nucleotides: TGTGCCAGCAGCCTAGAAGGAGGGGCTGAAGCTTTCTTT. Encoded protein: CASSLEGGAEAFF.

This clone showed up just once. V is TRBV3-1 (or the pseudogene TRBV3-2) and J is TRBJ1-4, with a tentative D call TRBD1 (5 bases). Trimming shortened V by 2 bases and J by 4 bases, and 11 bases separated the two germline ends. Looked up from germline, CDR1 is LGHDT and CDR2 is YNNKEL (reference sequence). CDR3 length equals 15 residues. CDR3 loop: CASSQPTGVNEKLFF. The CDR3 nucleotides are TGTGCCAGCAGCCAACCCACGGGGGTTAATGAAAAACTGTTTTTT.

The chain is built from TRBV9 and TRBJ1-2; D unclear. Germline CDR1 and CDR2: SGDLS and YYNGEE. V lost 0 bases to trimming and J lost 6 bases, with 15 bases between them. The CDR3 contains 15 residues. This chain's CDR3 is CASSVDLWAADGYTF. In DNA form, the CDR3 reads TGTGCCAGCAGCGTAGATCTTTGGGCAGCGGATGGCTACACCTTC.

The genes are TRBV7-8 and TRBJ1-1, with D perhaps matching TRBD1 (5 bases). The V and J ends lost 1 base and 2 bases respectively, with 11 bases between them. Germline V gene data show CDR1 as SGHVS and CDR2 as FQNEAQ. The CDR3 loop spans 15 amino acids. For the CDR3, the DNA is TGTGCCAGCAGCTTAGATGGGGGAATTAACACTGAAGCTTTCTTT. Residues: CASSLDGGINTEAFF.

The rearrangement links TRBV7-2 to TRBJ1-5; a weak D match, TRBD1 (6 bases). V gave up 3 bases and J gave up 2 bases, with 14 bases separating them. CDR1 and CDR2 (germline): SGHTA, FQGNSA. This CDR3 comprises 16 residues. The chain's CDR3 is CASSFAWGRGNQPQHF. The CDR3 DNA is TGTGCCAGCAGCTTTGCTTGGGGGCGCGGCAATCAGCCCCAGCATTTT.

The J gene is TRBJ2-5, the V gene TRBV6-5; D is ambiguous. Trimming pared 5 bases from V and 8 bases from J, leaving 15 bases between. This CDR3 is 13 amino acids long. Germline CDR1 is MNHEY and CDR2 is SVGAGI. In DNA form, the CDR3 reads TGTGCCAGCAGTATCGGGCCGCAAGGAACCCAGTACTTC. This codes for CASSIGPQGTQYF.